This is a list of T cell receptor beta chains from one sample in a study of blood T cell repertoires in COVID-19. Only in-frame clones appear in the TCRdb table, and some are missing; sequencing was by immunoSEQ multiplex PCR. The data contain fewer than 95,000 clones, roughly 87% of them seen just once; the ten biggest clones take up about 15%. The sequencing input was peripheral blood. The receptors come from a male donor with acute or convalescent COVID-19. Both conserved end residues are part of each CDR3. A D gene is named only where the DNA matches it firmly. Clone size is not always given. Where it is, it says once, few, many or a class for expanded clones.

J | V | D | length | size | CDR3 | DNA
TRBJ2-5 | TRBV9 | TRBD2 | 16 | few | CASSVAASGGVETQYF | TGTGCCAGCAGCGTAGCGGCTAGCGGGGGGGTAGAGACCCAGTACTTC
TRBJ1-1 | TRBV4-2 | TRBD1 | 15 | - | CASSQTGGANTEAFF | TGTGCCAGCAGCCAGACAGGGGGCGCGAACACTGAAGCTTTCTTT
TRBJ2-5 | TRBV28 | TRBD1 | 14 | - | CASRTTGKQETQYF | TGTGCCAGCAGAACGACAGGGAAGCAAGAGACCCAGTACTTC
TRBJ2-3 | TRBV3-1/TRBV3-2 | TRBD2 | 16 | - | CASSQSRGGFTDTQYF | TGTGCCAGCAGCCAGAGCCGCGGGGGGTTCACAGATACGCAGTATTTT
TRBJ2-7 | TRBV3-1/TRBV3-2 | TRBD1 | 12 | - | CASSQGGTGRYF | TGTGCCAGCAGCCAAGGGGGGACAGGGCGGTACTTC
TRBJ2-5 | TRBV23-1 | - | 16 | - | CASSRGRTDLQETQYF | TGCGCCAGCAGTCGAGGGCGGACAGACCTTCAAGAGACCCAGTACTTC
TRBJ2-3 | TRBV6-5 | - | 13 | few | CASRTGNADTQYF | TGTGCCAGCAGAACCGGGAACGCTGATACGCAGTATTTT
TRBJ2-2 | TRBV19 | TRBD2 | 18 | - | CASSIYTVAGGSTGELFF | TGTGCCAGTAGTATATATACGGTTGCGGGGGGCTCCACCGGGGAGCTGTTTTTT
TRBJ1-5 | TRBV5-6 | - | 17 | - | CASSLWVGPTDNQPQHF | TGTGCCAGCAGCTTGTGGGTGGGGCCGACTGACAATCAGCCCCAGCATTTT
TRBJ1-2 | TRBV4-2 | TRBD1 | 15 | - | CASSQPRTGSYGYTF | TGTGCCAGCAGCCAACCCCGGACAGGGAGCTATGGCTACACCTTC
TRBJ2-1 | TRBV6-5 | - | 11 | - | CASSYPGEQFF | TGTGCCAGCAGTTATCCCGGGGAGCAGTTCTTC
TRBJ1-1 | TRBV20-1 | - | 11 | - | CSEAGLTEAFF | TGCAGTGAGGCGGGCCTCACTGAAGCTTTCTTT
TRBJ1-1 | TRBV10-3 | TRBD1 | 14 | - | CAISLGQENTEAFF | TGTGCCATCAGCTTGGGACAGGAGAACACTGAAGCTTTCTTT
TRBJ1-2 | TRBV6-5 | TRBD1 | 16 | - | CASSFLRDRANYGYTF | TGTGCCAGCAGTTTTCTCCGGGACAGGGCTAACTATGGCTACACCTTC
TRBJ2-3 | TRBV11-2 | - | 15 | - | CASSPGAPSTDTQYF | TGTGCCAGCAGCCCAGGGGCTCCAAGCACAGATACGCAGTATTTT
TRBJ2-3 | TRBV5-1 | - | 16 | - | CASSPATEGDTDTQYF | TGCGCCAGCAGCCCGGCGACCGAAGGGGACACAGATACGCAGTATTTT
TRBJ1-4 | TRBV30 | - | 14 | - | CAWSAGTLGEKLFF | TGTGCCTGGAGTGCCGGGACTCTTGGGGAAAAACTGTTTTTT
TRBJ2-7 | TRBV5-1 | - | 17 | few | CASSLGTVARSSYEQYF | TGCGCCAGCAGCTTGGGTACGGTAGCGAGGAGCTCCTACGAGCAGTACTTC
TRBJ1-2 | TRBV15 | - | 14 | - | CATSRESANYGYTF | TGTGCCACCAGCAGAGAATCGGCTAACTATGGCTACACCTTC
TRBJ2-3 | TRBV5-1 | - | 13 | - | CASSSGFQDTQYF | TGCGCCAGCAGCTCAGGGTTCCAGGATACGCAGTATTTT
TRBJ1-1 | TRBV9 | - | 15 | - | CASSTTGTVNTEAFF | TGTGCCAGCAGCACGACAGGTACGGTGAACACTGAAGCTTTCTTT
TRBJ1-4 | TRBV5-5 | - | 13 | - | CASSSLNDEKLFF | TGTGCCAGCAGCTCACTAAATGATGAAAAACTGTTTTTT
TRBJ1-1 | TRBV7-2 | - | 13 | - | CASSLEQGTEAFF | TGTGCCAGTAGTCTGGAACAGGGCACTGAAGCTTTCTTT
TRBJ1-2 | TRBV6-5 | - | 15 | - | CASSYRNPQRDGYTF | TGTGCCAGCAGTTACCGGAATCCGCAGCGGGATGGCTACACCTTC
TRBJ1-2 | TRBV19 | - | 13 | - | CATSPGEPYGYTF | TGTGCCACAAGTCCAGGGGAGCCCTATGGCTACACCTTC
TRBJ2-3 | TRBV18 | - | 12 | - | CASSPDSDTQYF | TGTGCCAGCTCACCAGACTCAGATACGCAGTATTTT